This TCR beta chain was retrieved from a study of blood T cell repertoires in COVID-19. Study-wide background: Samples came from the United States, Italy and Spain, spanning acute and convalescent COVID-19.

In the original processing: For nucleated cells, counts were estimated from reference gene primer amplification. Profiled with immunoSEQ multiplex PCR; TCRdb holds only in-frame clones, not every one. The V and J calls and the clone size are those of that table, but D and trimming were determined from the DNA. The sample has about 37,000 clones; approximately 91% are singletons. The CDR3 consists of 17 residues. CDR1 and CDR2 (germline): LNHNV, YYDKDF (reference sequence). V was trimmed by 5 bases and J by 0 bases, leaving 18 bases between them. What was sequenced was peripheral blood. The rearrangement uses TRBV15 and TRBJ2-3; D is perhaps TRBD2 (5 bases). The sequence was collected from a woman under 40 in a cohort sampled during active COVID-19. CDR3 sequence reads: CATSDIRGSVSTDTQYF. The DNA of the CDR3 is TGTGCCACCAGCGACATAAGAGGGAGCGTTAGCACAGATACGCAGTATTTT.